The next 19 T cell receptor beta chains were all read from a single sample in a study of shared T cell receptors in the human thymus. Generated by immunoSEQ multiplex PCR, the TCRdb table keeps only in-frame clones and is missing some. The data contain 640,000 or so clones, around 87% of them seen just once; the ten biggest clones take up 0.0094%. The same specimen was also included in a second study, on human thymus T cells.

The sample taken for sequencing was thymocytes. Source of these receptors: a boy in the first two years of life with a congenital heart defect.

This clone was detected only once. The chain has TRBV28 and TRBJ1-2, with D hard to call. The CDR3 length is 15 residues. Looked up from germline, CDR1 is MDHEN and CDR2 is SYDVKM. The V gene lost 2 bases and the J gene lost 2 bases, with 12 bases spanning the gap. The CDR3 nucleotides are TGTGCCAGCAGTTTACCCCGTCAGACAAACTATGGCTACACCTTC. Translation gives CASSLPRQTNYGYTF.

The rearrangement uses TRBV15 and TRBJ2-7; D uncertain. CDR1 LNHNV and CDR2 YYDKDF come from the germline V gene (reference sequence). With 0 bases removed from V and 3 bases from J, the gap between germline ends came to 9 bases. The CDR3 is made up of 14 amino acids. The CDR3 region has the DNA TGTGCCACCAGCAGAGATGCCACCGGCTACGAGCAGTACTTC. Translation: CATSRDATGYEQYF.

The gene calls are TRBV27 and TRBJ1-1; D is perhaps TRBD1 (5 bases). There are 14 residues in the CDR3. Trimming shortened V by 2 bases and J by 5 bases, and 12 bases separated the two germline ends. The germline CDR1 and CDR2 sequences are MNHEY and SMNVEV (reference sequence). CDR3 in amino acids: CASSLDRLDTEAFF. The CDR3 DNA is TGTGCCAGCAGTTTAGACAGACTGGATACTGAAGCTTTCTTT.

J is TRBJ1-1 and V is TRBV6-6, with D possibly matching TRBD1 (6 bases). The V and J ends lost 2 bases and 4 bases respectively, with 8 bases between them. The germline CDR1 and CDR2 sequences are MNHNY and SVGAGI (reference sequence). The CDR3 length is 13 residues. The CDR3: CASSYQGSTEAFF. The CDR3 DNA reads TGTGCCAGCAGTTACCAGGGGAGCACTGAAGCTTTCTTT.

The V and J genes are TRBV19 and TRBJ2-5; D remains unclear. Trimming shortened V by 6 bases and J by 5 bases, and 16 bases separated the two germline ends. Germline lookup yields CDR1 LNHDA and CDR2 SQIVND (reference sequence). The CDR3 spans 14 residues. CDR3 nucleotides: TGTGCCAGTAGCACCTGGTTCAGCGCCGAGACCCAGTACTTC. This codes for CASSTWFSAETQYF.

V gene TRBV6-1 combines with J gene TRBJ2-7, with 8 positions matching TRBD2. After removal of 8 bases from V and 2 bases from J, the junction contained 8 bases not matched to a gene. The CDR3 spans 14 residues. Germline CDR1 MNHNS, CDR2 SASEGT. The CDR3: CASWSGGPTYEQYF. The CDR3 DNA follows: TGTGCCAGCTGGTCGGGAGGGCCCACCTACGAGCAGTACTTC.

V is TRBV4-3 and J is TRBJ1-6; no clear D. The CDR3 contains 15 residues. Germline V gene data show CDR1 as LGHNA and CDR2 as YSLEER. Trimming cost V 0 bases and J 9 bases, with 12 bases left between them. The chain's CDR3 is CASSQDPHRLSPLHF. CDR3 nucleotides: TGCGCCAGCAGCCAAGATCCCCACCGACTTTCACCCCTCCACTTT.

The chain joins TRBV4-3 to TRBJ2-3, with a tentative D call TRBD1 (6 bases). CDR3 length: 16 amino acids. Between the trimmed V and J ends, which lost 1 base and 0 bases, there was a span of 11 bases. Germline V gene lookup returns CDR1 LGHNA and CDR2 YSLEER. CDR3 protein: CASSQGGGPSTDTQYF. The CDR3 DNA sequence: TGCGCCAGCAGCCAAGGAGGGGGACCTAGCACAGATACGCAGTATTTT.

There are a few counts of this clone. The genes are TRBV30 and TRBJ2-7; tentatively, D is TRBD2 (5 bases). Trimming pared 2 bases from V and 6 bases from J, leaving 23 bases between. The germline V gene has CDR1 GTSNPN and CDR2 SVGIG (reference sequence). The CDR3 has 16 amino acids. The CDR3 here is CAWSIPSTPEWSEQYF. CDR3 DNA sequence: TGTGCCTGGAGTATTCCTAGCACCCCCGAGTGGAGCGAGCAGTACTTC.

V is TRBV14 and J is TRBJ2-1; 12 positions match TRBD2. Germline assignment: CDR1 SGHDN and CDR2 FVKESK. The V segment lost 3 bases and the J segment 2 bases; nucleotides outside the gene matches: 8. The CDR3 consists of 18 residues. The CDR3 spells CASSHLPRLAGAYNEQFF. The CDR3 region has the DNA TGTGCCAGCAGCCACTTGCCCCGACTAGCGGGGGCCTACAATGAGCAGTTCTTC. Complete variable domain (other parts from reference TRBV14 and TRBJ2-1): EAGVTQFPSHSVIEKGQTVTLRCDPISGHDNLYWYRRVMGKEIKFLLHFVKESKQDESGMPNNRFLAERTGGTYSTLKVQPAELEDSGVYFCASSHLPRLAGAYNEQFFGPGTRLTVL.

This chain joins TRBV5-1 and TRBJ2-1, with 7 bases aligning to TRBD2. Trimming took 7 bases from V and 6 from J; bases not matched to a gene: 7. The CDR3 sequence is 13 residues long. Germline CDR1 reads SGHRS; CDR2 reads YFSETQ. The CDR3: CASGEGLGNEQFF. The CDR3 coding sequence is TGCGCCAGCGGGGAGGGACTGGGCAATGAGCAGTTCTTC.

This chain uses TRBV30 with TRBJ2-1, with 12 bases that match TRBD2. After removal of 3 bases from V and 0 bases from J, the junction contained 12 bases not matched to a gene. The germline V gene has CDR1 GTSNPN and CDR2 SVGIG (reference sequence). The CDR3 runs 19 residues. The CDR3 bases are TGTGCCTGGAGATTAAGGACTAGCGGGAAGCCACACTCCTACAATGAGCAGTTCTTC. Its protein product is CAWRLRTSGKPHSYNEQFF. Drawing the rest from reference TRBV30 and TRBJ2-1, the complete variable domain is SQTIHQWPATLVQPVGSPLSLECTVEGTSNPNLYWYRQAAGRGLQLLFYSVGIGQISSEVPQNLSASRPQDRQFILSSKKLLLSDSGFYLCAWRLRTSGKPHSYNEQFFGPGTRLTVL.

The J gene is TRBJ2-7, the V gene TRBV6-4, with D possibly matching TRBD2 (6 bases). The CDR3 loop spans 15 amino acids. Per germline, CDR1 MRHNA and CDR2 SNTAGT. V lost 2 bases to trimming and J lost 2 bases, with 13 bases between them. The CDR3 DNA sequence: TGTGCCAGCAGTGACGAGGGCGGGACCCCCTACGAGCAGTACTTC. This codes for CASSDEGGTPYEQYF.

The DNA of the CDR3 is TGTGCCAGCAGCTTAGTCCCCAGCGGGAGTTCCCCCAGTGAGCAGTACTTC. Protein product: CASSLVPSGSSPSEQYF. This sequence joins TRBV7-6 and TRBJ2-7, with 8 bases lining up with TRBD2. V trimming: 1 base; J trimming: 7 bases; junction bases outside the gene matches: 15. The CDR3 totals 17 residues. Germline lookup yields CDR1 SGHVS and CDR2 FNYEAQ.

This clone was picked up one time. The chain recombines TRBV6-5 with TRBJ2-7, with 9 bases lining up with TRBD1. Trimming at V came to 0 bases and at J to 4 bases, leaving 7 bases not matched to a gene. The CDR3 sequence is 16 residues long. The germline CDR1 and CDR2 sequences are MNHEY and SVGAGI. CDR3 residues: CASSYSTGTGWYEQYF. The CDR3 bases are TGTGCCAGCAGTTACTCGACGGGGACAGGGTGGTACGAGCAGTACTTC.

The chain has TRBV27 and TRBJ2-3; the D gene is possibly TRBD1 (6 bases). The germline V and J ends were trimmed by 4 bases and 2 bases, with 16 bases remaining between them. The CDR3 has 16 amino acids. The germline V gene encodes CDR1 MNHEY and CDR2 SMNVEV (reference sequence). The CDR3: CASSSPDRLDTDTQYF. In nucleotides, the CDR3 is TGTGCCAGCAGTTCCCCTGACAGGTTAGACACAGATACGCAGTATTTT.

The rearrangement joins TRBV7-9 to TRBJ1-2; 7 bases line up with TRBD1. The CDR3 covers 13 residues. V shed 3 bases and J 7 bases; nucleotides not matched to a gene: 5. Germline CDR1 SEHNR, CDR2 FQNEAQ (reference sequence). The CDR3 DNA follows: TGTGCCAGCAGCTTCGAGGGGGCTTCTGGCTACACCTTC. Amino acid sequence: CASSFEGASGYTF.

The chain is built from TRBV27 and TRBJ2-7; D unresolved. V lost 2 bases and J 5 bases, leaving 10 bases between the germline ends. Germline values: CDR1 MNHEY, CDR2 SMNVEV (reference sequence). This CDR3 spans 13 amino acids. CDR3 sequence reads: CASSLKVEDEQYF. CDR3 in DNA: TGTGCCAGCAGTTTAAAGGTTGAGGACGAGCAGTACTTC.

The chain is built from TRBV19 and TRBJ2-7; TRBD1 matches at 9 bases. J was trimmed by 5 bases and V by 6 bases; bases with no gene match: 8. Germline V CDR1 and CDR2: LNHDA, SQIVND (reference sequence). This CDR3 contains 14 residues. CDR3 sequence: CASRGGTGNDEQYF. Here the CDR3 DNA reads TGTGCCAGTAGGGGTGGGACAGGGAACGACGAGCAGTACTTC.